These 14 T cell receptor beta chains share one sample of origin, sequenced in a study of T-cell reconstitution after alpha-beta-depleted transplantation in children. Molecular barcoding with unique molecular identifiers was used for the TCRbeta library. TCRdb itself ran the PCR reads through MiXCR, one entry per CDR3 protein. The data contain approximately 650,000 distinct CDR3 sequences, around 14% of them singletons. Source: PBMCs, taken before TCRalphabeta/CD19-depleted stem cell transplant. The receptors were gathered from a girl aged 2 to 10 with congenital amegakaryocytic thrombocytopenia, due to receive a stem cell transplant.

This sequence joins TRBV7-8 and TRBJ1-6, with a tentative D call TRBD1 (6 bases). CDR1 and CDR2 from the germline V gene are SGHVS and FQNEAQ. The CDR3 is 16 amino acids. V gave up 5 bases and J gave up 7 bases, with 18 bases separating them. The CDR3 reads CASSAGQGKGNSPLHF. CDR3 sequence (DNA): TGTGCCAGCAGCGCAGGCCAGGGGAAAGGGAATTCACCCCTCCACTTT.

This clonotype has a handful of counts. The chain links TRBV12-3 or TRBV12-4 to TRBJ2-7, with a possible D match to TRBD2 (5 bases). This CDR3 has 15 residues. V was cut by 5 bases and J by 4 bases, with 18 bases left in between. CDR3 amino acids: CASSAGDRGGYEQYF. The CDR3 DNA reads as TGTGCCAGCAGTGCCGGAGATCGAGGCGGGTACGAGCAGTACTTC.

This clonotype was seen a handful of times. The CDR3 DNA is TGCGCCAGCAGCCGGGGGCTGGGGTGGGGCACAGATACGCAGTATTTT. It is translated as CASSRGLGWGTDTQYF. The V and J genes are TRBV5-1 and TRBJ2-3; D assignment may be TRBD1 or TRBD2 (6 bases each). The germline gives CDR1 SGHRS, CDR2 YFSETQ. Trimming removed 4 bases at V and 1 base at J, with 16 bases between. This CDR3 has 16 residues.

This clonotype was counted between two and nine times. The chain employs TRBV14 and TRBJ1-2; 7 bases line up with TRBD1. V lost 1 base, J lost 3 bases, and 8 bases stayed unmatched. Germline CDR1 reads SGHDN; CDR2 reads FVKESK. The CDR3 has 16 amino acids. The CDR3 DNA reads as TGTGCCAGCAGCCAAGCCTGGGGACAGCCTTACTATGGCTACACCTTC. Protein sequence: CASSQAWGQPYYGYTF.

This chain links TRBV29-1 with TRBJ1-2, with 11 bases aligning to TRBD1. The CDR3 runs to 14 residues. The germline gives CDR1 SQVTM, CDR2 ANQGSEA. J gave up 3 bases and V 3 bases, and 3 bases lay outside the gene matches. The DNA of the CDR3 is TGCAGCGTTGAGCTGGACAGGGGGCACTATGGCTACACCTTC. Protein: CSVELDRGHYGYTF.

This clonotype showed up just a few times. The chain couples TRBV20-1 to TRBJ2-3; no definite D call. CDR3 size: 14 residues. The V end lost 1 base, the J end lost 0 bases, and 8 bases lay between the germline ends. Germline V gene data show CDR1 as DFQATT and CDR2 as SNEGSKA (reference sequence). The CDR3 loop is CSARVTVSTDTQYF. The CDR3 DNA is TGCAGTGCTAGAGTAACGGTCAGCACAGATACGCAGTATTTT.

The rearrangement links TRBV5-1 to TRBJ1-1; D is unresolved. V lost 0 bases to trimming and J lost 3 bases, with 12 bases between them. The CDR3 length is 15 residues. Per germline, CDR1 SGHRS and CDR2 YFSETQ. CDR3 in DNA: TGCGCCAGCAGCTTGGATCCCAACGGAGACACTGAAGCTTTCTTT. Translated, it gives CASSLDPNGDTEAFF.

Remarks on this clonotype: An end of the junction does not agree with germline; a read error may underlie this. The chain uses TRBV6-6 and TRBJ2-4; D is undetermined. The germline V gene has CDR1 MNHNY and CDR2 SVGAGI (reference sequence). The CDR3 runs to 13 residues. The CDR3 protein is CASTYTDGNIQYF. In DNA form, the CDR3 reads TGTGCCAGCACTTACACGGACGGAAACATTCAGTACTTC.

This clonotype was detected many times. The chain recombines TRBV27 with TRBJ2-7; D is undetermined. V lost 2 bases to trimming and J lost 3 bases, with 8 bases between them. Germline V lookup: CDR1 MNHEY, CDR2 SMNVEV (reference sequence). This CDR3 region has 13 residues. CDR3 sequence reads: CASSLTQHYEQYF. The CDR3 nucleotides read TGTGCCAGCAGTTTAACGCAACACTACGAGCAGTACTTC.

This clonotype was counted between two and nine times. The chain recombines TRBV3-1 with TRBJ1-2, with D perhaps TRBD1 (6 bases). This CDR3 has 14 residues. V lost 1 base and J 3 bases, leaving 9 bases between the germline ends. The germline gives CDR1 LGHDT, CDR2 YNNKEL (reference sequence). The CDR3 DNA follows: TGTGCCAGCAGCCAAGGGACAGATCACTATGGCTACACCTTC. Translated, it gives CASSQGTDHYGYTF.

Here the CDR3 DNA reads TGCAGTGCTAGGAAGATCCTGGAGAGGGCGGTTGAGAGGAGCTACTATGGCTACACCTTC. This sequence encodes CSARKILERAVERSYYGYTF. V usage is TRBV20-1 and J usage is TRBJ1-2, with D unresolved. The V gene's germline CDR1 is DFQATT and CDR2 SNEGSKA (reference sequence). The CDR3 loop spans 20 amino acids. The germline V and J ends were trimmed by 3 bases and 3 bases, with 32 bases remaining between them.

Here the CDR3 DNA reads TGTGCCAGCAGTTTTGAGCCCAGTCGTAATCAGCCCCAGCATTTT. Translated: CASSFEPSRNQPQHF. The chain recombines TRBV12-3 or TRBV12-4 with TRBJ1-5, with D unresolved. The CDR3 runs 15 residues. V was trimmed by 3 bases and J by 4 bases, leaving 13 bases between them.

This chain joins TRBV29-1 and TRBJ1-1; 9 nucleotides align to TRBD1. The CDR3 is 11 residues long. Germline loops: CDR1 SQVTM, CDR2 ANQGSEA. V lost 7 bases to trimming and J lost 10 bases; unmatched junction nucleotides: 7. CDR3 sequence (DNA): TGCAGCGCCTGGACAGGGGAATCAGCTTTCTTT. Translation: CSAWTGESAFF.

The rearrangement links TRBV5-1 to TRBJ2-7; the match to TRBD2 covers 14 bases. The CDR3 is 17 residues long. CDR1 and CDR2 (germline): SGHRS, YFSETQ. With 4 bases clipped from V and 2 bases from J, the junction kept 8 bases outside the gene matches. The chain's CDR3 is CASSAGLAGVLTYEQYF. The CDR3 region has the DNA TGCGCCAGCAGCGCGGGACTAGCGGGAGTTCTAACCTACGAGCAGTACTTC.